These 18 T cell receptor beta chains were sequenced from one sample in a study of long-term antiretroviral therapy in people with HIV. Sequencing relied on immunoSEQ assay v3.0, run at survey level. Generated by immunoSEQ multiplex PCR, the TCRdb table keeps only in-frame clones and is missing some. The sample carries 37,000 or so clones, 75% to 85% recorded once. The sample in question was unsorted PBMCs, obtained 3.4 years after starting antiretroviral therapy. These receptors came from a man aged 25 to 40 with HIV.

This chain joins TRBV2 and TRBJ2-3; the match to TRBD2 covers 10 bases. Per the germline V gene, CDR1 is SNHLY and CDR2 is FYNNEI. Trimming cost V 3 bases and J 4 bases; bases outside gene matches: 7. The CDR3 is 16 amino acids. CDR3 protein: CASSDPAGGRADTQYF. The CDR3 region has the DNA TGTGCCAGCAGTGACCCAGCGGGAGGGAGGGCAGATACGCAGTATTTT.

The chain joins TRBV11-2 to TRBJ2-1; D gene unclear. This CDR3 is built from 13 residues. Trimming took off 4 bases at V and 3 bases at J, with 7 bases between the two ends. Looked up from germline, CDR1 is SGHAT and CDR2 is FQNNGV. The CDR3 region is CASSSKNYNEQFF. DNA of the CDR3: TGTGCCAGCAGCTCTAAGAACTACAATGAGCAGTTCTTC. The entire variable domain, with the rest obtained from reference TRBV11-2 and TRBJ2-1, is as follows: EAGVAQSPRYKIIEKRQSVAFWCNPISGHATLYWYQQILGQGPKLLIQFQNNGVVDDSQLPKDRFSAERLKGVDSTLKIQPAKLEDSAVYLCASSSKNYNEQFFGPGTRLTVL.

The rearrangement joins TRBV7-9 to TRBJ2-3; the D is unclear. The V end lost 5 bases, the J end lost 1 base, and 13 bases lay between the germline ends. The length of the CDR3 is 15 residues. CDR1 is SEHNR and CDR2 is FQNEAQ in the germline V gene (reference sequence). The CDR3 is CASSRSGDRTDTQYF. CDR3 DNA: TGTGCCAGCAGCCGATCTGGCGACCGCACAGATACGCAGTATTTT.

The genes are TRBV11-2 and TRBJ2-7, with 13 positions matching TRBD2. There are 15 residues in the CDR3. V shed 5 bases and J 5 bases; nucleotides not matched to a gene: 6. Germline loops: CDR1 SGHAT, CDR2 FQNNGV. The CDR3 nucleotides are TGTGCCAGCAGCCCGCGGACTAGCGGGAGCGACGAGCAGTACTTC. As protein: CASSPRTSGSDEQYF.

The chain uses TRBV18 and TRBJ1-5; perhaps TRBD1 as D (6 bases). The CDR3 consists of 13 residues. Between the trimmed V and J ends, which lost 5 bases and 10 bases, there was a span of 15 bases. Germline V lookup: CDR1 KGHSH, CDR2 LQKENI. The CDR3 region has the DNA TGTGCCAGCTCAACGAACGACAGGTCCCCCCAGCATTTT. It yields the protein CASSTNDRSPQHF.

J is TRBJ2-3 and V is TRBV7-9, with 11 bases matching TRBD2. V lost 5 bases and J lost 4; bases outside the gene matches: 8. This CDR3 comprises 16 residues. The germline V gene has CDR1 SEHNR and CDR2 FQNEAQ (reference sequence). In nucleotides, the CDR3 is TGTGCCAGCAGCATACTAGCGGGAGCGGTGGCAGATACGCAGTATTTT. Translation: CASSILAGAVADTQYF.

This sequence joins TRBV2 and TRBJ2-3; a possible D gene is TRBD2 (6 bases). Trimming took off 4 bases at V and 2 bases at J, with 10 bases between the two ends. The germline gives CDR1 SNHLY, CDR2 FYNNEI. CDR3 length: 14 amino acids. Here the CDR3 DNA reads TGTGCCAGCAGTGCGACTAGATCCACAGATACGCAGTATTTT. It specifies CASSATRSTDTQYF.

The chain carries TRBV5-1 and TRBJ2-7, with D possibly matching TRBD2 (5 bases). This CDR3 spans 13 amino acids. The germline CDR1 and CDR2 sequences are SGHRS and YFSETQ. Between the trimmed V and J ends, which lost 1 base and 2 bases, there was a span of 7 bases. CDR3 residues: CASSLQEAYEQYF. As DNA, the CDR3 is TGCGCCAGCAGCTTGCAGGAGGCCTACGAGCAGTACTTC.

This chain joins TRBV2 and TRBJ1-1, with D maybe TRBD1 (6 bases). The CDR3 spans 14 residues. Trimming took 2 bases from V and 8 from J, leaving 15 bases between them. Looked up from germline, CDR1 is SNHLY and CDR2 is FYNNEI. The DNA of the CDR3 is TGTGCCAGCAGTGAAACGGCAGGGGCAAAAGAAGCTTTCTTT. Amino acid sequence: CASSETAGAKEAFF.

The chain joins TRBV29-1 to TRBJ2-1; 8 bases are a match to TRBD2. This CDR3 region has 15 residues. With V trimmed by 1 base and J by 5 bases, 7 bases remained unmatched. The germline gives CDR1 SQVTM, CDR2 ANQGSEA. Written as DNA, the CDR3 is TGCAGCGTTGAAGTTCCGGGAGGGCGGGACAATGAGCAGTTCTTC. Its protein product is CSVEVPGGRDNEQFF.

The chain is built from TRBV9 and TRBJ2-2; D is undetermined. V was cut by 1 base and J by 1 base, with 2 bases left in between. In germline, CDR1 is SGDLS, CDR2 YYNGEE. This CDR3 contains 13 residues. The CDR3, as DNA: TGTGCCAGCAGCGTACAGAACACCGGGGAGCTGTTTTTT. It yields the protein CASSVQNTGELFF.

The V and J genes are TRBV30 and TRBJ2-5; the D gene is possibly TRBD1 (6 bases). CDR3 length equals 15 residues. The V end lost 4 bases, the J end lost 5 bases, and 20 bases lay between the germline ends. Germline loops: CDR1 GTSNPN, CDR2 SVGIG (reference sequence). The CDR3 DNA sequence: TGTGCCTGGACCCCCTGGACGGGAACAGGGGAGACCCAGTACTTC. It translates to CAWTPWTGTGETQYF. Full variable domain (rest looked up from reference TRBV30 and TRBJ2-5): SQTIHQWPATLVQPVGSPLSLECTVEGTSNPNLYWYRQAAGRGLQLLFYSVGIGQISSEVPQNLSASRPQDRQFILSSKKLLLSDSGFYLCAWTPWTGTGETQYFGPGTRLLVL.

The chain combines TRBV29-1 with TRBJ1-3; D is unresolved. The germline V and J ends were trimmed by 7 bases and 1 base, with 11 bases remaining between them. This CDR3 contains 13 residues. Germline lookup yields CDR1 SQVTM and CDR2 ANQGSEA. The CDR3 DNA follows: TGCAGCGGTGCAGAGCAATCTGGAAACACCATATATTTT. This codes for CSGAEQSGNTIYF.

V is TRBV28 and J is TRBJ1-1; D is possibly TRBD1 (5 bases). This CDR3 has 16 amino acids. Germline lookup yields CDR1 MDHEN and CDR2 SYDVKM. With 5 bases removed from V and 0 bases from J, the gap between germline ends came to 16 bases. The CDR3 loop reads CASSTSGAFMNTEAFF. DNA of the CDR3: TGTGCCAGCAGTACCAGTGGGGCTTTTATGAACACTGAAGCTTTCTTT. Supplemented by reference TRBV28 and TRBJ1-1, the full variable domain reads DVKVTQSSRYLVKRTGEKVFLECVQDMDHENMFWYRQDPGLGLRLIYFSYDVKMKEKGDIPEGYSVSREKKERFSLILESASTNQTSMYLCASSTSGAFMNTEAFFGQGTRLTVV.

The chain recombines TRBV15 with TRBJ2-3, with 8 bases aligning to TRBD2. The CDR3 consists of 16 residues. J was trimmed by 1 base and V by 5 bases; bases with no gene match: 8. Germline CDR1 and CDR2: LNHNV and YYDKDF (reference sequence). This CDR3 is CATSSPETSGTDTQYF. The CDR3 DNA follows: TGTGCCACCAGCTCTCCTGAGACTAGCGGCACAGATACGCAGTATTTT.

This rearrangement joins TRBV10-3 to TRBJ2-7; 10 bases map to TRBD1. V was pared by 2 bases and J by 5 bases, with 6 bases of the junction left unmatched. Germline V lookup: CDR1 ENHRY, CDR2 SYGVKD. The CDR3 runs 15 residues. CDR3 residues: CAISEPGQGFHEQYF. In DNA, the CDR3 is TGTGCCATCAGTGAGCCGGGACAGGGGTTCCACGAGCAGTACTTC.

The chain couples TRBV4-1 to TRBJ2-3, with 7 nucleotides matching TRBD2. From germline, CDR1 is MGHRA and CDR2 YSYEKL. J lost 1 base, V lost 0 bases, and 7 bases had no gene match. This CDR3 has 17 residues. The CDR3 DNA follows: TGCGCCAGCAGCCAAGATCTGCGCGCGGGGGGCACAGATACGCAGTATTTT. Amino acid sequence: CASSQDLRAGGTDTQYF.

V gene TRBV5-1 combines with J gene TRBJ1-1; D not certain. Between the trimmed V and J ends, which lost 3 bases and 1 base, there was a span of 10 bases. Per germline, CDR1 SGHRS and CDR2 YFSETQ. This CDR3 spans 14 amino acids. CDR3 DNA sequence: TGCGCCAGCAGCTCCAATTCCTGGAACACTGAAGCTTTCTTT. It is translated as CASSSNSWNTEAFF.